The T cell receptor beta chain described here comes from a study of blood T cell repertoires in COVID-19. Study details: Samples came from the United States, Italy and Spain, spanning acute and convalescent COVID-19. Nucleic acid was either cDNA or gDNA, and it came from T cells, B-cell-depleted T cells, or PBMCs.

V was cut by 6 bases and J by 4 bases, with 18 bases left in between. CDR1 MDHEN and CDR2 SYDVKM come from the germline V gene. The CDR3 is made up of 15 amino acids. As originally analysed: Amplified reference gene primers provided the basis for estimating nucleated cell counts. Sequencing was performed with immunoSEQ multiplex PCR; in TCRdb, only in-frame clones are kept and a portion is missing. V, J and clone size reflect that table, while D and trimming were determined from the DNA. The table includes about 200,000 clones, around 84% detected once. The chain links TRBV28 to TRBJ2-5; D ambiguous. This TCR derives from a man between 60 and 75 years old with acute or convalescent COVID-19. The sequencing sample was made of peripheral blood. DNA for the CDR3: TGTGCCAGCAGCCCTCACCGGGTCTTCTCAGAGACCCAGTACTTC. It encodes CASSPHRVFSETQYF.